A single sample is the source of the 22 T cell receptor beta chains below, sequenced in a study of T-cell reconstitution after alpha-beta-depleted transplantation in children. Construction of the TCRbeta library involved unique molecular identifiers. MiXCR was run by TCRdb on the PCR reads, yielding one entry per CDR3 protein. The sample includes roughly 790,000 distinct CDR3 sequences, approximately 15% of them seen just once. Sequenced here: PBMCs, mostly from graft donor cells, sampled 360 days after TCRalphabeta/CD19-depleted stem cell transplant. All receptors come from a male patient younger than 18 who had a stem cell transplant for acute lymphoblastic leukemia, so the T cells may come from the graft donor.

The chain is built from TRBV3-1 and TRBJ2-2; D possibly matches TRBD1 or TRBD2 (5 bases each). Germline lookup yields CDR1 LGHDT and CDR2 YNNKEL (reference sequence). This CDR3 spans 17 amino acids. V was pared by 4 bases and J by 5 bases, with 20 bases between. This chain's CDR3 is CASSPSGQRGRTGELFF. In DNA, the CDR3 is TGTGCCAGCAGCCCGTCCGGACAACGAGGGAGAACCGGGGAGCTGTTTTTT.

The chain is built from TRBV12-3 or TRBV12-4 and TRBJ2-6; tentative D call: TRBD2 (6 bases). Trimming shortened V by 4 bases and J by 2 bases, and 15 bases separated the two germline ends. This CDR3 is 17 amino acids long. The CDR3 loop is CASSYPGLNAGANVLTF. The CDR3 DNA reads as TGTGCCAGCAGTTACCCGGGACTGAATGCTGGGGCCAACGTCCTGACTTTC.

The chain carries TRBV18 and TRBJ2-1; the match to TRBD2 covers 10 bases. Germline CDR1 and CDR2: KGHSH and LQKENI. J was trimmed by 6 bases and V by 0 bases; bases with no gene match: 5. The CDR3 loop spans 16 amino acids. The CDR3 here is CASSPPPAGGRNEQFF. CDR3 DNA sequence: TGTGCCAGCTCACCACCCCCAGCGGGAGGGCGCAATGAGCAGTTCTTC. Based on the CDR3 plus reference TRBV18 and TRBJ2-1, the full variable domain is NAGVMQNPRHLVRRRGQEARLRCSPMKGHSHVYWYRQLPEEGLKFMVYLQKENIIDESGMPKERFSAEFPKEGPSILRIQQVVRGDSAAYFCASSPPPAGGRNEQFFGPGTRLTVL.

In its sample, this clonotype was seen a few times. DNA for the CDR3: TGCGCCAGCAGCTTGGCCATGGGAGGAAACATTCAGTACTTC. Translating gives CASSLAMGGNIQYF. V and J are TRBV5-1 and TRBJ2-4; D may be TRBD2 (6 bases). The V end was cut by 0 bases, the J end by 6 bases, with 10 bases between. The CDR3 has 14 residues. In germline, CDR1 is SGHRS, CDR2 YFSETQ. Filled out from reference TRBV5-1 and TRBJ2-4, the complete variable domain reads KAGVTQTPRYLIKTRGQQVTLSCSPISGHRSVSWYQQTPGQGLQFLFEYFSETQRNKGNFPGRFSGRQFSNSRSEMNVSTLELGDSALYLCASSLAMGGNIQYFGAGTRLSVL.

This clonotype was seen repeatedly, ten times or more. The gene calls are TRBV5-1 and TRBJ2-2; perhaps TRBD1 as D (6 bases). CDR3 length equals 15 residues. The germline V and J ends were trimmed by 4 bases and 1 base, with 11 bases remaining between them. Germline lookup yields CDR1 SGHRS and CDR2 YFSETQ. CDR3 bases: TGCGCCAGCAGCGATGACAGGAGGAACACCGGGGAGCTGTTTTTT. Protein product: CASSDDRRNTGELFF.

This clonotype has more than one count but fewer than ten. The chain couples TRBV20-1 to TRBJ2-1, with D perhaps matching TRBD1 or TRBD2 (6 bases each). Germline loops: CDR1 DFQATT, CDR2 SNEGSKA (reference sequence). This CDR3 has 13 amino acids. V was trimmed by 8 bases and J by 9 bases, leaving 20 bases between them. CDR3 sequence reads: CSSNAEGDGEQFF. The DNA for the CDR3 is TGCAGTTCGAACGCGGAGGGGGACGGTGAGCAGTTCTTC.

The chain joins TRBV9 to TRBJ2-3; TRBD2 is a possible D gene (5 bases). The CDR3 is 16 residues long. The V and J ends lost 3 bases and 0 bases respectively, with 14 bases between them. From germline, CDR1 is SGDLS and CDR2 YYNGEE. CDR3 nucleotides: TGTGCCAGCAGCGAGATCGGGGAGTCTAGCACAGATACGCAGTATTTT. It translates to CASSEIGESSTDTQYF.

In its sample, this clonotype was seen a few times. The CDR3 nucleotides read TGCGCCAGCAGCTTGGATGGGGAATCTAATGAAAAACTGTTTTTT. Its translation is CASSLDGESNEKLFF. V usage is TRBV5-1 and J usage is TRBJ1-4, with D unresolved. This CDR3 has 15 amino acids. The germline CDR1 and CDR2 sequences are SGHRS and YFSETQ. Trimming left V 0 bases short and J 3 bases short, with 9 bases between. Full variable domain (outside the CDR3, taken from reference TRBV5-1 and TRBJ1-4): KAGVTQTPRYLIKTRGQQVTLSCSPISGHRSVSWYQQTPGQGLQFLFEYFSETQRNKGNFPGRFSGRQFSNSRSEMNVSTLELGDSALYLCASSLDGESNEKLFFGSGTQLSVL.

This clonotype appeared many times. The chain employs TRBV7-2 and TRBJ2-7; D is ambiguous. The V gene lost 5 bases and the J gene lost 2 bases, with 16 bases spanning the gap. This CDR3 comprises 15 residues. Germline values: CDR1 SGHTA, CDR2 FQGNSA. In DNA, the CDR3 is TGTGCCAGCAGCCCCCACCGGTTGGCGCCCTACGAGCAGTACTTC. Its translation: CASSPHRLAPYEQYF.

For the CDR3, the DNA is TGTGCCAGCAGCTCTTTTGGGGGCGGCTCCTACAATGAGCAGTTCTTC. Its protein is CASSSFGGGSYNEQFF. This chain uses TRBV7-9 with TRBJ2-1, with D maybe TRBD1 (6 bases). Trimming took 4 bases from V and 0 from J, leaving 13 bases between them. The CDR3 runs 16 residues. Germline-derived CDR1 and CDR2 are SEHNR and FQNEAQ (reference sequence).

This clonotype was counted a few times. For the CDR3, the DNA is TGCGCCAGCAGTTCGGCAGTGGTCTCCACGAGACCAGATACGCAGTATTTT. It is translated as CASSSAVVSTRPDTQYF. V usage is TRBV10-2 and J usage is TRBJ2-3, with unresolved D. The germline V gene encodes CDR1 WSHSY and CDR2 SAAADI. The CDR3 is 17 residues long. Trimming pared 5 bases from V and 4 bases from J, leaving 22 bases between.

This clonotype was detected only a few times. The V gene is TRBV12-3 or TRBV12-4, the J gene TRBJ2-5; no clear D. The CDR3 consists of 12 residues. Trimming shortened V by 8 bases and J by 5 bases, and 12 bases separated the two germline ends. The CDR3 nucleotides are TGTGCCAGCTCTCTCCAGCCGGAGACCCAGTACTTC. Translated: CASSLQPETQYF.

This rearrangement joins TRBV20-1 to TRBJ2-2, with D unresolved. The CDR3 consists of 12 residues. Germline V lookup: CDR1 DFQATT, CDR2 SNEGSKA (reference sequence). Trimming stripped 0 bases from V and 7 bases from J, with 6 bases between. CDR3 nucleotides: TGCAGTGCTAGAGATCTGCGCGGGGAGCTGTTTTTT. It encodes CSARDLRGELFF.

The sample holds a few counts of this clonotype. V usage is TRBV4-1 and J usage is TRBJ2-1; TRBD1 might be the D (6 bases). Germline V CDR1 and CDR2: MGHRA, YSYEKL. Trimming cost V 3 bases and J 10 bases, with 16 bases left between them. The CDR3 length is 14 residues. The CDR3 DNA sequence: TGCGCCAGCAGCCAGCCTCTGCAGGGGTACGAGCAGTTCTTC. This sequence encodes CASSQPLQGYEQFF.

This clonotype was found a few times. The chain uses TRBV12-3 or TRBV12-4 and TRBJ1-3; 8 positions agree with TRBD1. Losses at the gene ends were 3 bases for V and 5 bases for J; bases not matched to a gene: 12. The CDR3 has 17 residues. The CDR3 DNA sequence: TGTGCCAGCAGTTTTCACTTATTAGGACAGGGTCGAAACACCATATATTTT. Translated, it gives CASSFHLLGQGRNTIYF.

The gene calls are TRBV21-1 and TRBJ2-7; TRBD2, as called in the table, went unchecked against the DNA. TRBV21-1 is an annotated pseudogene. The CDR3 sequence is 15 residues long. The CDR3 spells CASSKVAQRSYEQYF. In DNA form, the CDR3 reads TGTGCCAGCAGCAAAGTGGCTCAGCGGTCCTACGAGCAGTACTTC.

The chain is built from TRBV12-3 or TRBV12-4 and TRBJ1-6, with D possibly matching TRBD1 (5 bases). V was pared by 4 bases and J by 7 bases, with 14 bases between. The CDR3 is 15 amino acids. CDR3 in amino acids: CASSSMGLGNSPLHF. CDR3 in DNA: TGTGCCAGCAGTTCCATGGGGCTAGGGAATTCACCCCTCCACTTT.

The table lists this clonotype with a count of one. The V call is TRBV6-6, the J call TRBJ1-1; the D gene is possibly TRBD1 (5 bases). Germline CDR1 is MNHNY and CDR2 is SVGAGI (reference sequence). The V and J ends lost 7 bases and 4 bases respectively, with 13 bases between them. The CDR3 is 13 amino acids. In nucleotides, the CDR3 is TGTGCCAGCACCACCAGGGTTATCACTGAAGCTTTCTTT. It is translated as CASTTRVITEAFF.

The table lists this clonotype with a few counts. The gene calls are TRBV9 and TRBJ2-1; a possible D gene is TRBD1 (5 bases). The ends were cut back, 0 bases at V and 6 bases at J, with 16 bases in the middle. The CDR3 runs to 16 residues. Per germline, CDR1 SGDLS and CDR2 YYNGEE. CDR3 bases: TGTGCCAGCAGCGTAGTGTCAGGGCCATTTTTCAATGAGCAGTTCTTC. Amino acid sequence: CASSVVSGPFFNEQFF. The full variable domain, with the rest looked up from reference TRBV9 and TRBJ2-1, is DSGVTQTPKHLITATGQRVTLRCSPRSGDLSVYWYQQSLDQGLQFLIQYYNGEERAKGNILERFSAQQFPDLHSELNLSSLELGDSALYFCASSVVSGPFFNEQFFGPGTRLTVL.

This clonotype showed up just a few times. The chain has TRBV27 and TRBJ2-1, with 8 positions matching TRBD2. J lost 2 bases, V lost 7 bases, and 7 bases had no gene match. Germline assignment: CDR1 MNHEY and CDR2 SMNVEV (reference sequence). This CDR3 is 15 amino acids long. CDR3 nucleotides: TGTGCCAGCATCCAGGTAGCGGGACCCTACAATGAGCAGTTCTTC. Residues: CASIQVAGPYNEQFF.

This clonotype has only a few counts. The CDR3 sequence: CASSTRTGGKISNQPQHF. The CDR3 DNA sequence: TGTGCCAGCAGCACCAGGACAGGGGGAAAGATTAGCAATCAGCCCCAGCATTTT. V is TRBV5-5 and J is TRBJ1-5; TRBD1 matches 10 bases. The CDR3 consists of 18 residues. V was pared by 4 bases and J by 0 bases, with 10 bases of the junction left unmatched. Germline V gives CDR1 SGHKS, CDR2 YYEKEE (reference sequence).

This clonotype was observed a few times. This rearrangement joins TRBV29-1 to TRBJ1-1; no clear D gene. CDR1 and CDR2 from the germline V gene are SQVTM and ANQGSEA. Trimming pared 1 base from V and 0 bases from J, leaving 6 bases between. The CDR3 loop spans 13 amino acids. CDR3 sequence: CSVEGHMNTEAFF. CDR3 coding DNA: TGCAGCGTTGAAGGACACATGAACACTGAAGCTTTCTTT.